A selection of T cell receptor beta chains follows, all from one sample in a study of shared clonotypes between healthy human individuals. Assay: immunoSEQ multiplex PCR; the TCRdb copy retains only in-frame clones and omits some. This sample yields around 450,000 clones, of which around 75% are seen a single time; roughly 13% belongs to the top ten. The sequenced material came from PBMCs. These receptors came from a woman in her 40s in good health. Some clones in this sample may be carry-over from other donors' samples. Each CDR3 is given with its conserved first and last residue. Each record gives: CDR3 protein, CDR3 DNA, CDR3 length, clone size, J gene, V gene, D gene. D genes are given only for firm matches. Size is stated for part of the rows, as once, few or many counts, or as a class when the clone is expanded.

CDR3: CASSQGAGGGYEQYF; DNA: TGTGCCAGCTCACAGGGGGCCGGGGGTGGCTACGAGCAGTACTTC; length: 15; size: few; J: TRBJ2-7; V: TRBV18; D: .
CDR3: CASSPGQGGDVGYTF; DNA: TGCGCCAGCAGCCCCGGACAGGGAGGGGACGTCGGCTACACCTTC; length: 15; size: many; J: TRBJ1-2; V: TRBV4-3; D: TRBD1
CDR3: CASSYGVTEQYF; DNA: TGTGCCAGCAGTTACGGAGTTACGGAGCAGTACTTC; length: 12; size: .; J: TRBJ2-7; V: TRBV6-5; D: .
CDR3: CATAEDRSKNIQYF; DNA: TGTGCCACCGCAGAGGACCGGTCCAAAAACATTCAGTACTTC; length: 14; size: .; J: TRBJ2-4; V: TRBV6-5; D: .
CDR3: CASSPGPNYGYTF; DNA: TGTGCCAGCAGCCCGGGACCTAACTATGGCTACACCTTC; length: 13; size: .; J: TRBJ1-2; V: TRBV7-2; D: .
CDR3: CATSRFPTWRDRDTF; DNA: TGTGCCACCAGCAGATTCCCCACATGGCGTGATCGGGACACCTTC; length: 15; size: .; J: TRBJ1-2; V: TRBV15; D: .
CDR3: CASSAPVTYEQYF; DNA: TGTGCCAGCAGTGCACCAGTTACCTACGAGCAGTACTTC; length: 13; size: .; J: TRBJ2-7; V: TRBV2; D: .
CDR3: CASSHTGRVNIQYF; DNA: TGTGCCAGCAGCCATACTGGCAGGGTAAACATTCAGTACTTC; length: 14; size: .; J: TRBJ2-4; V: TRBV7-2; D: .
CDR3: CASTTGTPIGYGYTF; DNA: TGCGCCAGCACCACCGGGACACCAATCGGCTATGGCTACACCTTC; length: 15; size: .; J: TRBJ1-2; V: TRBV10-1; D: .
CDR3: CASSLDWGATGELFF; DNA: TGTGCCAGCAGCTTAGACTGGGGGGCCACCGGGGAGCTGTTTTTT; length: 15; size: .; J: TRBJ2-2; V: TRBV11-2; D: .
CDR3: CASSLGRGEKLFF; DNA: TGTGCCAGCAGTTTAGGTCGCGGTGAAAAACTGTTTTTT; length: 13; size: .; J: TRBJ1-4; V: TRBV28; D: .
CDR3: CASSPQGRYTEAFF; DNA: TGCGCCAGCAGCCCACAGGGGAGGTACACTGAAGCTTTCTTT; length: 14; size: many; J: TRBJ1-1; V: TRBV23-1; D: TRBD1
CDR3: CASSIGTSGSYEQFF; DNA: TGTGCCAGTAGTATCGGGACTAGCGGGAGCTATGAGCAGTTCTTC; length: 15; size: .; J: TRBJ2-1; V: TRBV19; D: TRBD2
CDR3: CASSLGRASYEQYF; DNA: TGTGCCAGCAGCTTAGGGAGGGCCTCCTACGAGCAGTACTTC; length: 14; size: .; J: TRBJ2-7; V: TRBV11-3; D: .
CDR3: CASSQDLRSNEQFF; DNA: TGCGCCAGCAGCCAAGATCTCAGGAGTAATGAGCAGTTCTTC; length: 14; size: .; J: TRBJ2-1; V: TRBV4-3; D: .
CDR3: CAWSVQGGDTQYF; DNA: TGTGCCTGGAGTGTACAGGGTGGCGATACGCAGTATTTT; length: 13; size: .; J: TRBJ2-3; V: TRBV30; D: .
CDR3: CASSPGLDQNIQYF; DNA: TGTGCCAGCAGCCCAGGACTAGACCAAAACATTCAGTACTTC; length: 14; size: .; J: TRBJ2-4; V: TRBV7-3; D: TRBD2
CDR3: CASKTAQGPSTDTQYF; DNA: TGTGCCAGCAAGACAGCACAGGGCCCTAGCACAGATACGCAGTATTTT; length: 16; size: once; J: TRBJ2-3; V: TRBV6-6; D: .
CDR3: CASSPRDGANEKLFF; DNA: TGTGCCAGCTCACCAAGGGACGGAGCTAATGAAAAACTGTTTTTT; length: 15; size: once; J: TRBJ1-4; V: TRBV18; D: .
CDR3: CASSSGLVTDTQYF; DNA: TGCGCCAGCAGCTCGGGACTCGTCACAGATACGCAGTATTTT; length: 14; size: few; J: TRBJ2-3; V: TRBV4-1; D: .
CDR3: CASSRPDQGEQFF; DNA: TGTGCCAGCAGCCGGCCGGATCAGGGTGAGCAGTTCTTC; length: 13; size: many; J: TRBJ2-1; V: TRBV7-9; D: .
CDR3: CASVQFGTVGEKLFF; DNA: TGTGCCAGTGTCCAATTTGGGACAGTCGGTGAAAAACTGTTTTTT; length: 15; size: .; J: TRBJ1-4; V: TRBV19; D: TRBD1
CDR3: CASSQAEFGFEKLFF; DNA: TGTGCCAGCAGCCAAGCCGAGTTTGGGTTTGAAAAACTGTTTTTT; length: 15; size: .; J: TRBJ1-4; V: TRBV14; D: .
CDR3: CASSQRVGGINGYTF; DNA: TGCGCCAGCAGCCAAAGGGTGGGTGGGATAAATGGCTACACCTTC; length: 15; size: .; J: TRBJ1-2; V: TRBV4-1; D: .
CDR3: CASSQGATNTGELFF; DNA: TGTGCCAGCAGCCAGGGGGCAACTAACACCGGGGAGCTGTTTTTT; length: 15; size: .; J: TRBJ2-2; V: TRBV7-2; D: TRBD1
CDR3: CASSHWGTGGTYGYTF; DNA: TGTGCCAGCAGCCACTGGGGGACAGGGGGGACCTATGGCTACACCTTC; length: 16; size: once; J: TRBJ1-2; V: TRBV11-2; D: TRBD1
CDR3: CASTIRVGDTEAFF; DNA: TGTGCCAGCACCATAAGGGTGGGGGACACTGAAGCTTTCTTT; length: 14; size: .; J: TRBJ1-1; V: TRBV2; D: .
CDR3: CASNQGSGNEQFF; DNA: TGTGCCAGTAACCAGGGTTCAGGCAATGAGCAGTTCTTC; length: 13; size: .; J: TRBJ2-1; V: TRBV19; D: .
CDR3: CASSLGISDEQYF; DNA: TGCGCCAGCAGCTTAGGCATCTCGGACGAGCAGTACTTC; length: 13; size: .; J: TRBJ2-7; V: TRBV5-1; D: .
CDR3: CASSFSMGETQYF; DNA: TGTGCCAGCAGCTTTTCCATGGGGGAGACCCAGTACTTC; length: 13; size: .; J: TRBJ2-5; V: TRBV11-3; D: .
CDR3: CASSLTGSQETQYF; DNA: TGTGCCAGCAGTTTAACCGGGTCCCAAGAGACCCAGTACTTC; length: 14; size: .; J: TRBJ2-5; V: TRBV28; D: .
CDR3: CASSPRPQSSYEQYF; DNA: TGCGCCAGCAGTCCCAGGCCGCAGAGCTCCTACGAGCAGTACTTC; length: 15; size: .; J: TRBJ2-7; V: TRBV4-3; D: .
CDR3: CASSLGTVKETQYF; DNA: TGTGCCAGCAGCTTGGGGACAGTAAAGGAGACCCAGTACTTC; length: 14; size: few; J: TRBJ2-5; V: TRBV5-4; D: .
CDR3: CASSPGTHSYEQYF; DNA: TGCGCCAGCAGCCCCGGGACACACTCCTACGAGCAGTACTTC; length: 14; size: .; J: TRBJ2-7; V: TRBV5-1; D: .
CDR3: CASSTGGANTEAFF; DNA: TGTGCCAGTAGTACAGGGGGCGCGAACACTGAAGCTTTCTTT; length: 14; size: .; J: TRBJ1-1; V: TRBV19; D: TRBD1
CDR3: CASSQGSQGGTKGTKNIQYF; DNA: TGCGCCAGCAGCCAAGGGAGCCAGGGGGGGACCAAGGGAACCAAAAACATTCAGTACTTC; length: 20; size: .; J: TRBJ2-4; V: TRBV4-1; D: .
CDR3: CASSLARSQPQHF; DNA: TGTGCCAGCAGCTTAGCTAGGAGCCAGCCCCAGCATTTT; length: 13; size: .; J: TRBJ1-5; V: TRBV7-6; D: .
CDR3: CASNRDEETQYF; DNA: TGTGCCAGCAACCGGGACGAGGAGACCCAGTACTTC; length: 12; size: .; J: TRBJ2-5; V: TRBV2; D: .
CDR3: CAWSKTGTGYEKLFF; DNA: TGTGCCTGGAGTAAAACCGGGACAGGGTACGAAAAACTGTTTTTT; length: 15; size: few; J: TRBJ1-4; V: TRBV30; D: TRBD1
CDR3: CASSWGQGHEQYF; DNA: TGTGCCAGCAGCTGGGGACAGGGCCACGAGCAGTACTTC; length: 13; size: .; J: TRBJ2-7; V: TRBV7-2; D: TRBD1
CDR3: CASSQDWTSGETQYF; DNA: TGTGCCAGCAGCCAAGATTGGACGTCAGGGGAGACCCAGTACTTC; length: 15; size: .; J: TRBJ2-5; V: TRBV14; D: .
CDR3: CSVGGQGVYEQYF; DNA: TGCAGCGTGGGGGGACAGGGCGTATACGAGCAGTACTTC; length: 13; size: .; J: TRBJ2-7; V: TRBV29-1; D: TRBD1
CDR3: CASSLVGAVEQYF; DNA: TGTGCCAGCAGCTTAGTGGGAGCCGTCGAGCAGTACTTC; length: 13; size: .; J: TRBJ2-7; V: TRBV7-9; D: .
CDR3: CASSRVAGSSDTQYF; DNA: TGTGCCAGCAGTAGGGTAGCGGGATCGTCGGATACGCAGTATTTT; length: 15; size: many; J: TRBJ2-3; V: TRBV6-4; D: TRBD2
CDR3: CASSSQGGHTEAFF; DNA: TGTGCCAGCAGCTCCCAGGGGGGTCACACTGAAGCTTTCTTT; length: 14; size: .; J: TRBJ1-1; V: TRBV27; D: TRBD1
CDR3: CASSRLAGQGQGQFF; DNA: TGTGCCAGCTCGCGGCTAGCGGGGCAGGGGCAAGGGCAGTTCTTC; length: 15; size: .; J: TRBJ2-1; V: TRBV18; D: TRBD2
CDR3: CASSPGGLAGMDEQFF; DNA: TGTGCCAGCAGCCCTGGCGGACTAGCGGGCATGGATGAGCAGTTCTTC; length: 16; size: .; J: TRBJ2-1; V: TRBV7-3; D: TRBD2
CDR3: CASSPGVGGTEAFF; DNA: TGTGCCAGCTCACCAGGAGTTGGTGGCACTGAAGCTTTCTTT; length: 14; size: .; J: TRBJ1-1; V: TRBV18; D: .
CDR3: CASSLGAGSNEKLFF; DNA: TGTGCCAGCAGCTTGGGAGCGGGATCTAATGAAAAACTGTTTTTT; length: 15; size: .; J: TRBJ1-4; V: TRBV5-5; D: .